A single sample gave rise to the 7 T cell receptor beta chains below, sequenced in a study of blood T cells in healthy people across ages. A J-beta primer mix and a sample-barcoded 5' primer were used in a second PCR of roughly 6 to 12 cycles. TCRdb called the 5' RACE reads again in MiXCR, with one record for every CDR3 protein. The data show around 500,000 distinct CDR3 sequences, under 55% seen once. Sequencing was performed on blood. These receptors originate from a man older than 75 in good health.

This chain uses TRBV28 with TRBJ2-7, with D possibly being TRBD2 (5 bases). V lost 6 bases and J lost 6, with 15 bases in between. Germline loops: CDR1 MDHEN, CDR2 SYDVKM. The CDR3 length is 13 residues. In DNA, the CDR3 is TGTGCCAGCAGGCAGGACTTTGGTGGCGAGCAGTACTTC. This translates into CASRQDFGGEQYF.

The rearrangement links TRBV10-3 to TRBJ2-3, with D perhaps TRBD1 (6 bases). Deletions cut 10 bases from V and 2 bases from J, with 16 bases between. The germline CDR1 and CDR2 sequences are ENHRY and SYGVKD. CDR3 length: 14 residues. CDR3 loop: CATKWTESTDTQYF. DNA for the CDR3: TGTGCCACCAAATGGACAGAATCCACAGATACGCAGTATTTT.

This clonotype was counted many times. The chain joins TRBV6-6 to TRBJ2-1, with 9 positions matching TRBD2. Germline V CDR1 and CDR2: MNHNY, SVGAGI (reference sequence). The CDR3 is made up of 14 amino acids. V gave up 6 bases and J gave up 3 bases; unmatched junction bases: 3. Written as DNA, the CDR3 is TGTGCCAGCAGGCCGACTAGCGGCTACAATGAGCAGTTCTTC. Translation: CASRPTSGYNEQFF.

The V and J genes are TRBV7-3 and TRBJ1-5; no definite D call. Germline CDR1 is SGHTA and CDR2 is FQGTGA. Trimming took off 2 bases at V and 6 bases at J, with 2 bases between the two ends. The CDR3 is 11 residues long. In DNA form, the CDR3 reads TGTGCCAGCAGCTTACTTCAGCCCCAGCATTTT. It is translated as CASSLLQPQHF.

The J gene is TRBJ1-2, the V gene TRBV29-1; TRBD1 is a possible D gene (6 bases). Per the germline V gene, CDR1 is SQVTM and CDR2 is ANQGSEA. This CDR3 is built from 13 residues. V lost 1 base, J lost 5 bases, and 11 bases lay in between. The CDR3 bases are TGCAGCGTTGAAGGGGGGGCGGGGTATGGCTACACCTTC. Amino acids: CSVEGGAGYGYTF.

This clonotype was detected ten times or more. The chain is built from TRBV29-1 and TRBJ2-7, with 7 nucleotides matching TRBD1. Germline assignment: CDR1 SQVTM and CDR2 ANQGSEA. Trimming removed 4 bases from V and 6 bases from J; junction bases left unmatched: 12. This CDR3 region has 14 residues. CDR3 sequence reads: CSVGSTGVVGEQYF. CDR3 bases: TGCAGCGTTGGGTCCACAGGGGTTGTTGGCGAGCAGTACTTC.

The chain couples TRBV20-1 to TRBJ2-7; 12 bases line up with TRBD2. The length of the CDR3 is 13 residues. J gave up 6 bases and V 6 bases, and 6 bases lay outside the gene matches. Germline CDR1 is DFQATT and CDR2 is SNEGSKA (reference sequence). The DNA for the CDR3 is TGCAGTGCGGGGACTAGCGGGCGCAGCGAGCAGTACTTC. Its translation: CSAGTSGRSEQYF.